A single sample gave rise to the 9 T cell receptor beta chains below, sequenced in a study of lymphopenia after photon versus proton radiotherapy. Repertoires were generated with immunoSEQ multiplex PCR, while TCRdb's copy carries only in-frame clones and drops some. The sample holds roughly 64,000 clones, roughly 90% seen once. Sequenced here: peripheral blood, sampled from a patient treated with proton-based radiotherapy. These receptors all stem from an elderly man with esophageal cancer.

J is TRBJ2-1 and V is TRBV30; 7 bases align to TRBD2. V shed 4 bases, J shed 0 bases, and the junction held 3 bases outside the gene matches. Germline values: CDR1 GTSNPN, CDR2 SVGIG (reference sequence). The CDR3 is made up of 14 amino acids. The CDR3 reads CAWKSGASYNEQFF. As DNA, the CDR3 is TGTGCCTGGAAAAGCGGGGCCTCCTACAATGAGCAGTTCTTC.

The chain recombines TRBV6-5 with TRBJ1-3; D is unclear. Germline CDR1 is MNHEY and CDR2 is SVGAGI. There are 11 residues in the CDR3. V was shortened by 7 bases and J by 3 bases, with 4 bases between the two germline ends. The CDR3, as DNA: TGTGCCAGCACCCGTGGAAACACCATATATTTT. It codes for CASTRGNTIYF.

The rearrangement uses TRBV7-2 and TRBJ2-3; perhaps TRBD1 as D (5 bases). V lost 7 bases to trimming and J lost 5 bases, with 16 bases between them. This CDR3 has 14 residues. CDR1 and CDR2 (germline): SGHTA, FQGNSA. This CDR3 reads CASTINQGGDTQYF. The CDR3 nucleotides are TGTGCCAGCACTATTAACCAGGGCGGAGATACGCAGTATTTT.

The genes are TRBV19 and TRBJ1-4, with TRBD1 matching 11 bases. There are 14 residues in the CDR3. Per the germline V gene, CDR1 is LNHDA and CDR2 is SQIVND (reference sequence). Trimming removed 6 bases from V and 8 bases from J; junction bases left unmatched: 5. The CDR3 DNA follows: TGTGCCAGTAGCCGGGACAGGGGGGGCGAAAAACTGTTTTTT. Protein sequence: CASSRDRGGEKLFF.

The chain employs TRBV2 and TRBJ1-1, with D possibly being TRBD1 (6 bases). V was trimmed by 9 bases and J by 1 base, leaving 12 bases between them. Germline CDR1 SNHLY, CDR2 FYNNEI. The CDR3 runs 13 residues. The CDR3 DNA reads as TGTGCCAGGACTTGGGACAAGAACACTGAAGCTTTCTTT. This sequence encodes CARTWDKNTEAFF.

The V gene is TRBV7-2, the J gene TRBJ1-1, with D perhaps matching TRBD1 (5 bases). Trimming removed 2 bases at V and 3 bases at J, with 13 bases between. Germline V gives CDR1 SGHTA, CDR2 FQGNSA. The CDR3 is made up of 15 amino acids. CDR3 DNA sequence: TGTGCCAGCAGCTTATGGGGAGGAGGGGACACTGAAGCTTTCTTT. Amino acids: CASSLWGGGDTEAFF. The full variable domain, rest sourced from reference TRBV7-2 and TRBJ1-1, is GAGVSQSPSNKVTEKGKDVELRCDPISGHTALYWYRQSLGQGLEFLIYFQGNSAPDKSGLPSDRFSAERTGGSVSTLTIQRTQQEDSAVYLCASSLWGGGDTEAFFGQGTRLTVV.

V usage is TRBV4-3 and J usage is TRBJ2-2; TRBD2 matches at 11 bases. The germline V gene encodes CDR1 LGHNA and CDR2 YSLEER. J gave up 1 base and V 1 base, and 5 bases lay outside the gene matches. The CDR3 consists of 18 residues. The CDR3 sequence is CASSQVVLAGGNTGELFF. CDR3 DNA sequence: TGCGCCAGCAGCCAAGTTGTGCTAGCGGGAGGGAACACCGGGGAGCTGTTTTTT.

The chain links TRBV7-2 to TRBJ2-7, with 10 bases fitting TRBD1. V was clipped by 5 bases and J by 6 bases; unmatched bases: 10. Germline V gives CDR1 SGHTA, CDR2 FQGNSA. CDR3 size: 15 residues. Here the CDR3 reads CASSLRTGGIAEQYF. For the CDR3, the DNA is TGTGCCAGCAGCCTCCGGACAGGGGGAATCGCCGAGCAGTACTTC.

The rearrangement links TRBV6-5 to TRBJ1-2; the match to TRBD1 covers 7 bases. The J segment lost 7 bases and the V segment lost 5 bases, leaving 4 bases of the junction unmatched. The CDR3 extends over 12 amino acids. CDR1 MNHEY and CDR2 SVGAGI come from the germline V gene. The CDR3 region has the DNA TGTGCCAGCAGTAACGACAGGGTTGGCTACACCTTC. The encoded protein is CASSNDRVGYTF.